Listed here are 2 T cell receptor beta chains from one sample, sequenced in a study of blood T cell repertoires in COVID-19. Here immunoSEQ multiplex PCR was the method, and the copy in TCRdb shows in-frame clones only, minus some. The table lists some 94,000 clones, about 86% of them singletons, with 15% in the top ten. The source material was peripheral blood. These receptors all come from a human donor in a cohort sampled during active COVID-19.

V usage is TRBV5-3 and J usage is TRBJ2-7; weak D call: TRBD1 (5 bases). TRBV5-3 belongs to the ORF category, with a function that is uncertain. The V end lost 7 bases, the J end lost 3 bases, and 17 bases lay between the germline ends. The CDR3 covers 14 residues. The DNA for the CDR3 is TGTGCCAGACGAGTAGGGGCTATCCTCTACGAGCAGTACTTC. Its protein is CARRVGAILYEQYF.

The rearrangement uses TRBV4-3 and TRBJ2-1; 8 bases align to TRBD2. CDR1 and CDR2 (germline): LGHNA, YSLEER. V gave up 0 bases and J gave up 1 base; unmatched junction bases: 2. The CDR3 consists of 16 residues. The CDR3 loop reads CASSQDSGGSYNEQFF. The CDR3 region has the DNA TGCGCCAGCAGCCAAGATTCGGGGGGGTCCTACAATGAGCAGTTCTTC.